This entry concerns a single TCR beta chain. Its specificity is unknown. 60 Vbeta and 13 Jbeta primers were used in PCR. Measured with immunoSEQ multiplex PCR; TCRdb has only the in-frame clones, and not every one. In the table there are 90,000 to 120,000 clones, about 80% of which are singletons. The J segment lost 4 bases and the V segment lost 3 bases, leaving 6 bases of the junction unmatched. The CDR3 has 15 amino acids. The germline CDR1 and CDR2 sequences are SGHRS and YFSETQ. This sample is part of a study of cytomegalovirus exposure and HLA in healthy donors. Study-wide findings and caveats: For most TCR sequences rarity was the rule, although some public TCRs occurred in many donors. TCR beta V segments were, for the most part, productive about 90% or about 30% of the time in an earlier analysis. DRB1 showed the most TCR associations and HLA-C the fewest in a later analysis, as rates varied by HLA locus.

Material: PBMCs. The sequence was obtained from a woman between 18 and 29 years old in good health and CMV-seropositive. The J gene is TRBJ1-1, the V gene TRBV5-1; 10 nucleotides line up with TRBD1. CDR3: CASSYDRGRVTEAFF. Here the CDR3 DNA reads TGCGCCAGCAGCTATGACAGGGGGCGGGTCACTGAAGCTTTCTTT.